This TCR beta chain stems from a study of glioma-infiltrating T cells after dendritic cell vaccination. The sample's time point: after dendritic cell vaccination, including at tumor progression/relapse. Trimming removed 1 base at V and 5 bases at J, with 14 bases between. CDR1 is SGHAT and CDR2 is FQNNGV in the germline V gene. The CDR3 loop spans 15 amino acids. TCRdb's table, derived via immunoSEQ multiplex PCR, lists solely in-frame clones and lacks some. The table lists fewer than 65,000 clones, approximately 89% of them singletons. The sample was blood, taken after dendritic cell vaccination. This receptor was obtained from a human donor with glioblastoma. The rearrangement uses TRBV11-2 and TRBJ2-5; no firm D call. The CDR3 DNA reads as TGTGCCAGCAGCTTAGTCCCCTCCGTTGCGGAGACCCAGTACTTC. Protein product: CASSLVPSVAETQYF.